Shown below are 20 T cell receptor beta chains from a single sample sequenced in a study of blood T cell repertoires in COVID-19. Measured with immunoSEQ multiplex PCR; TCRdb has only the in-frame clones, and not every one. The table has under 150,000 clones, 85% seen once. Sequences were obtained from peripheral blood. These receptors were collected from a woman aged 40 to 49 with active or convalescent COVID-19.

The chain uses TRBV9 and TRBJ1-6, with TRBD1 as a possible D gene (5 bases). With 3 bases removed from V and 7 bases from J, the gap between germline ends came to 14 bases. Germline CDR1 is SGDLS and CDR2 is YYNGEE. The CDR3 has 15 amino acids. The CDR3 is CASSARQYLNSPLHF. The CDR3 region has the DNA TGTGCCAGCAGCGCGCGACAGTACCTAAATTCACCCCTCCACTTT. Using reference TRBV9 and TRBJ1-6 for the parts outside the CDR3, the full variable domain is DSGVTQTPKHLITATGQRVTLRCSPRSGDLSVYWYQQSLDQGLQFLIQYYNGEERAKGNILERFSAQQFPDLHSELNLSSLELGDSALYFCASSARQYLNSPLHFGNGTRLTVT.

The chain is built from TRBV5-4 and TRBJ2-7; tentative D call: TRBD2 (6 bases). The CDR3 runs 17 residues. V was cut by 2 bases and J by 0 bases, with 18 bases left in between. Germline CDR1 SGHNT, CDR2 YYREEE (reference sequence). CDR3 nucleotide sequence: TGTGCCAGCAGCTTAGGAAGGGGCGGGGTGAGCTCCTACGAGCAGTACTTC. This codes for CASSLGRGGVSSYEQYF.

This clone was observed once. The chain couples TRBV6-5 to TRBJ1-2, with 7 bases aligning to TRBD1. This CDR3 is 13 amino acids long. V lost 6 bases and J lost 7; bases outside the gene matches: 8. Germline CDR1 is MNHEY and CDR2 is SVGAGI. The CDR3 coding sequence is TGTGCCAGCAGGGTACAGGGGTTTGCTGGCTACACCTTC. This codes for CASRVQGFAGYTF.

CDR3 amino acids: CATSDTRGLSGTDTQYF. The CDR3 nucleotides read TGTGCCACCAGTGATACAAGAGGCCTATCTGGCACAGATACGCAGTATTTT. The rearrangement uses TRBV24-1 and TRBJ2-3, with D hard to call. This CDR3 has 17 amino acids. V dropped 3 bases and J dropped 1 base, with 16 bases sitting between them. Germline V gene sequence: CDR1 KGHDR, CDR2 SFDVKD.

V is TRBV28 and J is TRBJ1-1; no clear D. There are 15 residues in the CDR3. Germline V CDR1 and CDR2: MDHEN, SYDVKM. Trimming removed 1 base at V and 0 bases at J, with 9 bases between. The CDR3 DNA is TGTGCCAGCAGTTTATTTAAGAGAATGAACACTGAAGCTTTCTTT. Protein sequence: CASSLFKRMNTEAFF.

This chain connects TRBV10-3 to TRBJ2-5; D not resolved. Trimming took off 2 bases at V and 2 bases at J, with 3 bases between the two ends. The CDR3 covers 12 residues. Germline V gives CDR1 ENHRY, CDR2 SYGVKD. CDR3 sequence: CAISERQETQYF. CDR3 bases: TGTGCCATCAGTGAGCGGCAAGAGACCCAGTACTTC.

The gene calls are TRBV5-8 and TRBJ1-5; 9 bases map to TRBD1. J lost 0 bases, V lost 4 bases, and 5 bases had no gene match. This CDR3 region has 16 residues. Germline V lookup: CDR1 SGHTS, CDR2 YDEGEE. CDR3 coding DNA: TGTGCCAGCAGCACCGGACAGGGGAATAGCAATCAGCCCCAGCATTTT. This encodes CASSTGQGNSNQPQHF. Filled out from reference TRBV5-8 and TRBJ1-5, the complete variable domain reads EAGVTQSPTHLIKTRGQQATLRCSPISGHTSVYWYQQALGLGLQFLLWYDEGEERNRGNFPPRFSGRQFPNYSSELNVNALELEDSALYLCASSTGQGNSNQPQHFGDGTRLSIL.

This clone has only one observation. The CDR3 reads CSVETGVNQPQHF. The CDR3 bases are TGCAGCGTTGAAACAGGGGTGAATCAGCCCCAGCATTTT. V is TRBV29-1 and J is TRBJ1-5; 7 nucleotides match TRBD1. Trimming removed 2 bases from V and 4 bases from J; junction bases left unmatched: 2. CDR1 and CDR2 from the germline V gene are SQVTM and ANQGSEA. CDR3 size: 13 residues.

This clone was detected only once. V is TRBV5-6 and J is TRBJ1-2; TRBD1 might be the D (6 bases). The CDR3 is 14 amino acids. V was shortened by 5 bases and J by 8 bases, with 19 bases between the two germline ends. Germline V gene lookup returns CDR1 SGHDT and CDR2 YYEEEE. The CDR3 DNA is TGTGCCAGCAGTCAAGGGGGGGCCCGGTGGGGCTACACCTTC. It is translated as CASSQGGARWGYTF. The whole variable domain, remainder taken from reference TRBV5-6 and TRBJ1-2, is DAGVTQSPTHLIKTRGQQVTLRCSPKSGHDTVSWYQQALGQGPQFIFQYYEEEERQRGNFPDRFSGHQFPNYSSELNVNALLLGDSALYLCASSQGGARWGYTFGSGTRLTVV.

The DNA for the CDR3 is TGTGCCAGCAGCGCGGGGGGTCAAGAGACCCAGTACTTC. The encoded protein is CASSAGGQETQYF. The chain has TRBV28 and TRBJ2-5; TRBD2 agrees at 8 bases. V was pared by 6 bases and J by 2 bases, with 2 bases of the junction left unmatched. The germline gives CDR1 MDHEN, CDR2 SYDVKM. This CDR3 region has 13 residues.

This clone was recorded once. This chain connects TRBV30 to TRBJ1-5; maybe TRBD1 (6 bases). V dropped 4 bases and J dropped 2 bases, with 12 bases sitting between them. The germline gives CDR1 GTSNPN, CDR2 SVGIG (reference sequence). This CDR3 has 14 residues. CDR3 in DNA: TGTGCCTGGAATACAGGGTTGGGCAATCAGCCCCAGCATTTT. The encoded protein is CAWNTGLGNQPQHF.

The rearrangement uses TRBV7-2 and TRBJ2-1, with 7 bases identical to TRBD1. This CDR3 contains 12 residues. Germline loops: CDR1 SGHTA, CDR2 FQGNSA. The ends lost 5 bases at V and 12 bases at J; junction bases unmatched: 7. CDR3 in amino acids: CASSPLTGRQFF. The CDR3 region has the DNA TGTGCCAGCAGCCCCCTGACAGGGCGGCAGTTCTTC.

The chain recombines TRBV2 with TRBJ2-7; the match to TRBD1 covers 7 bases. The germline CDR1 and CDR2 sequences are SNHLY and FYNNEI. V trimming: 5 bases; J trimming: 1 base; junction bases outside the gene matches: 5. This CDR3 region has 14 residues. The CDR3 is CASSSGQVSYEQYF. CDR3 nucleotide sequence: TGTGCCAGCAGTTCCGGACAGGTGTCCTACGAGCAGTACTTC.

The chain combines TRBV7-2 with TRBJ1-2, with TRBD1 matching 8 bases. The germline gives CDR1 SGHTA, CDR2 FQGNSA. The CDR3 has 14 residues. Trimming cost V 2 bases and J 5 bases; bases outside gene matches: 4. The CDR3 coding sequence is TGTGCCAGCAGCTTAACGGGGACAGGATATGGCTACACCTTC. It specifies CASSLTGTGYGYTF.

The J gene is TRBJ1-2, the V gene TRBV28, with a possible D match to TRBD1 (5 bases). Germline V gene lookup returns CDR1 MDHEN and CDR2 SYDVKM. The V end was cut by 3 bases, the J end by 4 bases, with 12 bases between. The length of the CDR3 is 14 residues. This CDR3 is CASSFSGEGYGYTF. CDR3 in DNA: TGTGCCAGCAGTTTCTCGGGGGAGGGCTATGGCTACACCTTC.

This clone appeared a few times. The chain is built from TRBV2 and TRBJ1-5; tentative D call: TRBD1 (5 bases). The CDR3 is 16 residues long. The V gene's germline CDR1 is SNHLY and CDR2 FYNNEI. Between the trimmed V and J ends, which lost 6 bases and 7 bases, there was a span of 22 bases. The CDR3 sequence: CASSGRGGPIRQPQHF. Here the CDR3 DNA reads TGTGCCAGCAGCGGCCGGGGGGGTCCCATTAGGCAGCCCCAGCATTTT.

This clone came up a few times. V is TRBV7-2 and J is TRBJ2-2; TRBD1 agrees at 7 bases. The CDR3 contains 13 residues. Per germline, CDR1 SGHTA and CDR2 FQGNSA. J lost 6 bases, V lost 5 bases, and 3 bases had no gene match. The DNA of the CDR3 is TGTGCCAGCAGCCCCCAGGGGGCCGGGGAGCTGTTTTTT. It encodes CASSPQGAGELFF.

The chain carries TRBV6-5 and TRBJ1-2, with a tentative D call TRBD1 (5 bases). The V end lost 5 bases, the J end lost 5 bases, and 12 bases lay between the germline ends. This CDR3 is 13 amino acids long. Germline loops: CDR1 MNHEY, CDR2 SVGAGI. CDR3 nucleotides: TGTGCCAGCAGTCCCGGACGGGGGTATGGCTACACCTTC. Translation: CASSPGRGYGYTF.

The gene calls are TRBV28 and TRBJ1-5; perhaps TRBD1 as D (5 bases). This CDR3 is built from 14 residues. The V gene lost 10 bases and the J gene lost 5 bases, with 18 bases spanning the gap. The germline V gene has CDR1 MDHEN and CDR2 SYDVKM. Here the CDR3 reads CATLPQGGHQPQHF. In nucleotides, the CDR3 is TGTGCCACCCTCCCTCAGGGAGGGCATCAGCCCCAGCATTTT.

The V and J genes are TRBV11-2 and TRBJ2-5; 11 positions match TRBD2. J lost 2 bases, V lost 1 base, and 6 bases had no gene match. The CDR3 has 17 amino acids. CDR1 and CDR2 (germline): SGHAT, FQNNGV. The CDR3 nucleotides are TGTGCCAGCAGCTTAGTAGGGCTAGCGGGGGGTCAAGAGACCCAGTACTTC. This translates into CASSLVGLAGGQETQYF.